Below are 30 T cell receptor beta chains sequenced from a single sample in a study of cytomegalovirus exposure and HLA in healthy donors. Researchers ran the PCR with 60 Vbeta and 13 Jbeta primers. Here immunoSEQ multiplex PCR was the method, and the copy in TCRdb shows in-frame clones only, minus some. The sample has roughly 100,000 clones, 70% to 80% seen once. Sequences were obtained from PBMCs. These receptor sequences come from a female donor in good health and CMV-seropositive.

For the CDR3, the DNA is TGTGCCAGCAGCGTAGTGGCAGGGGGCGCGGGAACTGAAGCTTTCTTT. It encodes CASSVVAGGAGTEAFF. The chain recombines TRBV9 with TRBJ1-1, with 8 bases that match TRBD1. Trimming took 0 bases from V and 5 from J; bases not matched to a gene: 9. The CDR3 is 16 amino acids. Germline CDR1 and CDR2: SGDLS and YYNGEE.

This clone was recorded once. The chain joins TRBV6-4 to TRBJ1-2; 7 bases are a match to TRBD1. CDR3 length: 16 amino acids. In germline, CDR1 is MRHNA, CDR2 SNTAGT. The junction had 8 bases not matched to a gene; V was cut back by 3 bases and J by 1 base. Here the CDR3 reads CASSESGTESNYGYTF. In DNA form, the CDR3 reads TGTGCCAGCAGTGAATCCGGGACAGAGAGTAACTATGGCTACACCTTC.

The genes are TRBV19 and TRBJ1-5; TRBD1 might be the D (5 bases). The CDR3 is 13 residues long. V lost 9 bases, J lost 0 bases, and 9 bases lay in between. The germline gives CDR1 LNHDA, CDR2 SQIVND (reference sequence). The CDR3, as DNA: TGTGCCAGCCGACAGAGTAGCAATCAGCCCCAGCATTTT. It yields the protein CASRQSSNQPQHF.

V gene TRBV27 combines with J gene TRBJ1-2; 11 bases fit TRBD1. Trimming took 8 bases from V and 5 from J; bases not matched to a gene: 10. The CDR3 spans 15 residues. CDR1 is MNHEY and CDR2 is SMNVEV in the germline V gene (reference sequence). CDR3 in amino acids: CASLSLGQGGYGYTF. The CDR3 DNA reads TGTGCCAGCTTAAGTTTGGGACAGGGGGGGTATGGCTACACCTTC.

In this sample, this clone turned up once. Other DNA sequences in this sample translate to the same CDR3. The chain combines TRBV2 with TRBJ2-3; D gene ambiguous. CDR1 is SNHLY, CDR2 FYNNEI, per germline. Trimming cost V 4 bases and J 0 bases, with 5 bases left between them. The CDR3 sequence is 13 residues long. CDR3 DNA: TGTGCCAGCAGTGGGCAAAGCACAGATACGCAGTATTTT. Amino acid sequence: CASSGQSTDTQYF.

This clone was counted a single time. The V call is TRBV19, the J call TRBJ2-7, with 7 positions matching TRBD1. The CDR3 length is 14 residues. Germline V gene sequence: CDR1 LNHDA, CDR2 SQIVND (reference sequence). V gave up 7 bases and J gave up 1 base; unmatched junction bases: 7. CDR3 sequence (DNA): TGTGCCAGTACAAAGGACAGGCAATCCTACGAGCAGTACTTC. Translation gives CASTKDRQSYEQYF.

The V gene is TRBV5-1, the J gene TRBJ2-3; 7 bases map to TRBD2. Germline V gene lookup returns CDR1 SGHRS and CDR2 YFSETQ. The CDR3 totals 16 residues. Unmatched junction bases numbered 9, after V lost 4 bases and J lost 1 base. Here the CDR3 DNA reads TGCGCCAGCAGCCTGGGGGGGGGAGCGGGCACAGATACGCAGTATTTT. Amino acids: CASSLGGGAGTDTQYF. The full variable domain, in which reference TRBV5-1 and TRBJ2-3 provide the parts outside the CDR3, is KAGVTQTPRYLIKTRGQQVTLSCSPISGHRSVSWYQQTPGQGLQFLFEYFSETQRNKGNFPGRFSGRQFSNSRSEMNVSTLELGDSALYLCASSLGGGAGTDTQYFGPGTRLTVL.

The DNA of the CDR3 is TGTGCCAGCCTAGGGTTCGATCGGGAATATGGCTACACCTTC. Translating gives CASLGFDREYGYTF. This chain joins TRBV2 and TRBJ1-2; D gene ambiguous. The CDR3 extends over 14 amino acids. V dropped 8 bases and J dropped 5 bases, with 18 bases sitting between them. Germline CDR1 and CDR2: SNHLY and FYNNEI.

This sequence joins TRBV7-9 and TRBJ2-5; D perhaps matches TRBD1 (7 bases). Trimming removed 4 bases at V and 2 bases at J, with 17 bases between. The CDR3 is 16 residues long. Looked up from germline, CDR1 is SEHNR and CDR2 is FQNEAQ (reference sequence). CDR3 sequence (DNA): TGTGCCAGCAGCTCCGGAGGGGGCGGCCTACAAGAGACCCAGTACTTC. Residues: CASSSGGGGLQETQYF.

The chain joins TRBV7-2 to TRBJ2-7; D is uncertain. This CDR3 comprises 14 residues. Germline values: CDR1 SGHTA, CDR2 FQGNSA. V was pared by 5 bases and J by 3 bases, with 14 bases between. Here the CDR3 reads CASSPLVLNYEQYF. CDR3 in DNA: TGTGCCAGCAGCCCTTTGGTACTCAACTACGAGCAGTACTTC.

V is TRBV5-1 and J is TRBJ2-5, with D perhaps matching TRBD2 (7 bases). This CDR3 has 16 residues. Germline V gene lookup returns CDR1 SGHRS and CDR2 YFSETQ. V lost 5 bases, J lost 0 bases, and 17 bases lay in between. The CDR3: CASRRGAGTYQETQYF. Written as DNA, the CDR3 is TGCGCCAGCAGACGGGGGGCGGGGACGTACCAAGAGACCCAGTACTTC.

This clone turned up a few times. J is TRBJ1-1 and V is TRBV6-5; D gene uncertain. The V end was cut by 6 bases, the J end by 1 base, with 9 bases between. Germline assignment: CDR1 MNHEY and CDR2 SVGAGI. This CDR3 contains 13 residues. The DNA of the CDR3 is TGTGCCAGCAGGAGACATAAGAACACTGAAGCTTTCTTT. Protein product: CASRRHKNTEAFF.

The J gene is TRBJ1-2, the V gene TRBV4-2; 8 positions agree with TRBD1. Trimming removed 0 bases from V and 6 bases from J; junction bases left unmatched: 6. In germline, CDR1 is LGHNA, CDR2 YNFKEQ. The CDR3 covers 15 residues. This chain's CDR3 is CASSQDRGRSDGYTF. In DNA form, the CDR3 reads TGTGCCAGCAGCCAAGACAGGGGGCGCTCGGATGGCTACACCTTC.

This clone occurred once. The rearrangement joins TRBV18 to TRBJ1-1; D gene ambiguous. Trimming left V 3 bases short and J 2 bases short, with 7 bases between. Germline loops: CDR1 KGHSH, CDR2 LQKENI. There are 13 residues in the CDR3. The CDR3 nucleotides read TGTGCCAGCTCACCCAACTTAAACACTGAAGCTTTCTTT. Amino acids: CASSPNLNTEAFF.

The chain employs TRBV10-2 and TRBJ1-4; 11 bases map to TRBD1. The CDR3 sequence is 17 residues long. V shed 5 bases, J shed 0 bases, and the junction held 5 bases outside the gene matches. Germline CDR1 WSHSY, CDR2 SAAADI. The CDR3 reads CASSQGQGDPTNEKLFF. CDR3 nucleotide sequence: TGCGCCAGCAGTCAGGGACAGGGGGACCCAACTAATGAAAAACTGTTTTTT.

This chain uses TRBV5-5 with TRBJ1-5, with D tentatively TRBD1 (6 bases). Trimming removed 5 bases from V and 3 bases from J, with 15 bases in between. Germline values: CDR1 SGHKS, CDR2 YYEKEE (reference sequence). The CDR3 spans 15 residues. CDR3 loop: CASRHRDTLNQPQHF. In DNA, the CDR3 is TGTGCCAGCAGGCACCGGGACACGCTCAATCAGCCCCAGCATTTT.

This chain uses TRBV28 with TRBJ2-1, with a possible D match to TRBD2 (5 bases). CDR1 MDHEN and CDR2 SYDVKM come from the germline V gene. V gave up 5 bases and J gave up 6 bases, with 17 bases separating them. CDR3 length: 15 amino acids. The CDR3: CASSLGAFMPNEQFF. DNA of the CDR3: TGTGCCAGCAGTCTGGGAGCATTTATGCCCAATGAGCAGTTCTTC.

The chain recombines TRBV28 with TRBJ2-7, with TRBD2 matching over 9 bases. The CDR3 sequence is 15 residues long. V lost 7 bases, J lost 6 bases, and 13 bases stayed unmatched. Per the germline V gene, CDR1 is MDHEN and CDR2 is SYDVKM. CDR3 coding DNA: TGTGCCAGCACCCGAGTCGGGACTAGCAGTCCCGAGCAGTACTTC. Its translation is CASTRVGTSSPEQYF. Combining the CDR3 with reference TRBV28 and TRBJ2-7 gives the whole variable domain DVKVTQSSRYLVKRTGEKVFLECVQDMDHENMFWYRQDPGLGLRLIYFSYDVKMKEKGDIPEGYSVSREKKERFSLILESASTNQTSMYLCASTRVGTSSPEQYFGPGTRLTVT.

The chain uses TRBV5-1 and TRBJ2-2; D may be TRBD2 (6 bases). The length of the CDR3 is 15 residues. Trimming cost V 9 bases and J 4 bases, with 19 bases left between them. The germline V gene encodes CDR1 SGHRS and CDR2 YFSETQ. CDR3: CATMRDSQGTGELFF. The CDR3 nucleotides read TGCGCCACCATGAGGGACTCCCAGGGCACCGGGGAGCTGTTTTTT.

This clone was recorded only once. The rearrangement uses TRBV6-6 and TRBJ2-2, with 7 bases aligning to TRBD1. This CDR3 region has 16 residues. CDR1 and CDR2 from the germline V gene are MNHNY and SVGAGI (reference sequence). The trim removed 4 bases at V and 0 bases at J, leaving 5 bases unmatched. CDR3 region: CASSSPGTANTGELFF. The CDR3 DNA reads TGTGCCAGCAGTTCTCCCGGGACAGCGAACACCGGGGAGCTGTTTTTT.

The V gene is TRBV18, the J gene TRBJ1-1, with TRBD1 matching over 7 bases. The CDR3 is 15 amino acids. With 2 bases clipped from V and 5 bases from J, the junction kept 8 bases outside the gene matches. Per germline, CDR1 KGHSH and CDR2 LQKENI. CDR3 nucleotides: TGTGCCAGCTCACCATATTCGACAGGGAGGACTGAAGCTTTCTTT. It specifies CASSPYSTGRTEAFF. The variable domain in full, completed from reference TRBV18 and TRBJ1-1, reads NAGVMQNPRHLVRRRGQEARLRCSPMKGHSHVYWYRQLPEEGLKFMVYLQKENIIDESGMPKERFSAEFPKEGPSILRIQQVVRGDSAAYFCASSPYSTGRTEAFFGQGTRLTVV.

The chain employs TRBV5-1 and TRBJ1-4; unclear D gene. V gave up 3 bases and J gave up 6 bases, with 12 bases separating them. Germline CDR1 is SGHRS and CDR2 is YFSETQ. The CDR3 extends over 14 amino acids. The CDR3 DNA sequence: TGCGCCAGCAGCTCGGGTCGGAGCGATGAAAAACTGTTTTTT. It specifies CASSSGRSDEKLFF.

This rearrangement joins TRBV6-1 to TRBJ2-2, with TRBD1 matching over 7 bases. Trimming at V came to 2 bases and at J to 2 bases, leaving 5 bases not matched to a gene. CDR1 and CDR2 from the germline V gene are MNHNS and SASEGT. This CDR3 is 16 amino acids long. In nucleotides, the CDR3 is TGTGCCAGCAGTGAACAGGGGGTGGGTAACACCGGGGAGCTGTTTTTT. Translating gives CASSEQGVGNTGELFF.

This chain uses TRBV27 with TRBJ1-6, with D tentatively TRBD1 (5 bases). Germline-derived CDR1 and CDR2 are MNHEY and SMNVEV (reference sequence). Between the trimmed V and J ends, which lost 4 bases and 9 bases, there was a span of 10 bases. CDR3 length: 13 residues. This CDR3 is CASSSRQLSPLHF. The CDR3 DNA reads as TGTGCCAGCAGTTCCCGACAGCTTTCACCCCTCCACTTT.

This clone appeared a few times. The rearrangement joins TRBV5-1 to TRBJ2-6, with 7 bases fitting TRBD2. CDR3 length: 17 amino acids. V trimming: 4 bases; J trimming: 4 bases; junction bases outside the gene matches: 11. Per germline, CDR1 SGHRS and CDR2 YFSETQ. CDR3 in DNA: TGCGCCAGCAGCCTCACGACGGAAGCGGGAGGGGCCAACGTCCTGACTTTC. Protein product: CASSLTTEAGGANVLTF. The full variable domain, completed using reference TRBV5-1 and TRBJ2-6, is KAGVTQTPRYLIKTRGQQVTLSCSPISGHRSVSWYQQTPGQGLQFLFEYFSETQRNKGNFPGRFSGRQFSNSRSEMNVSTLELGDSALYLCASSLTTEAGGANVLTFGAGSRLTVL.

The gene calls are TRBV19 and TRBJ2-5, with D possibly being TRBD2 (5 bases). The V and J ends lost 5 bases and 0 bases respectively, with 22 bases between them. The CDR3 totals 18 residues. Per germline, CDR1 LNHDA and CDR2 SQIVND (reference sequence). The DNA of the CDR3 is TGTGCCAGTAGTTCCAAAAGTAGTTTCTCGGGATACCAAGAGACCCAGTACTTC. Translating it yields CASSSKSSFSGYQETQYF.

A few counts support this clone. The CDR3 protein is CASSVVYGGVTEAFF. CDR3 nucleotide sequence: TGTGCCAGCAGCGTAGTATACGGAGGGGTCACTGAAGCTTTCTTT. The chain couples TRBV9 to TRBJ1-1, with D perhaps TRBD1 (5 bases). The CDR3 loop spans 15 amino acids. Trimming pared 0 bases from V and 4 bases from J, leaving 13 bases between. Germline V gives CDR1 SGDLS, CDR2 YYNGEE. Together with reference TRBV9 and TRBJ1-1, the CDR3 gives the full variable domain: DSGVTQTPKHLITATGQRVTLRCSPRSGDLSVYWYQQSLDQGLQFLIQYYNGEERAKGNILERFSAQQFPDLHSELNLSSLELGDSALYFCASSVVYGGVTEAFFGQGTRLTVV.

This clone came up a few times. The chain joins TRBV9 to TRBJ2-7, with 9 positions matching TRBD1. CDR1 is SGDLS, CDR2 YYNGEE, per germline. The V gene end was trimmed by 2 bases and the J gene end by 5 bases; junction bases not matched to a gene: 8. The CDR3 runs to 15 residues. Here the CDR3 reads CASSVTGGTNHEQYF. The CDR3 region has the DNA TGTGCCAGCAGCGTGACAGGGGGAACGAACCACGAGCAGTACTTC.

This clone is a singleton in its sample. V and J are TRBV7-3 and TRBJ1-1, with no clear D. This CDR3 has 13 residues. Germline assignment: CDR1 SGHTA and CDR2 FQGTGA. The ends were cut back, 4 bases at V and 3 bases at J, with 9 bases in the middle. This CDR3 reads CASSYGRDTEAFF. The CDR3 bases are TGTGCCAGCAGCTATGGTCGGGACACTGAAGCTTTCTTT.

The chain employs TRBV4-3 and TRBJ2-7; D call uncertain. Trimming pared 0 bases from V and 3 bases from J, leaving 6 bases between. The CDR3 covers 13 residues. Germline V CDR1 and CDR2: LGHNA, YSLEER. Here the CDR3 reads CASSQEQDYEQYF. For the CDR3, the DNA is TGCGCCAGCAGCCAAGAACAAGACTACGAGCAGTACTTC.